Following are 10 T cell receptor beta chains from one sample sequenced in a study of blood T cell repertoires in COVID-19. The method was immunoSEQ multiplex PCR; TCRdb's version includes in-frame clones alone and lacks a portion of them. Of about 84,000 clones listed, about 83% are singletons. The specimen sequenced was peripheral blood. The receptors come from a man older than 75 with active or convalescent COVID-19.

This clone has just one count. The rearrangement uses TRBV7-9 and TRBJ1-2; 8 bases line up with TRBD1. The V gene end was trimmed by 2 bases and the J gene end by 4 bases; junction bases not matched to a gene: 9. CDR1 and CDR2 (germline): SEHNR, FQNEAQ (reference sequence). The CDR3 extends over 16 amino acids. This chain's CDR3 is CASSLTGTGSSYGYTF. The CDR3, as DNA: TGTGCCAGCAGCTTAACCGGGACAGGATCGTCCTATGGCTACACCTTC.

The V and J genes are TRBV5-1 and TRBJ2-7; D perhaps matches TRBD1 (5 bases). Trimming pared 3 bases from V and 0 bases from J, leaving 10 bases between. The CDR3 spans 14 residues. Germline V gene lookup returns CDR1 SGHRS and CDR2 YFSETQ. The CDR3 here is CASSSTVSSYEQYF. The CDR3 DNA reads as TGCGCCAGCAGCTCGACAGTTAGCTCCTACGAGCAGTACTTC.

The chain has TRBV10-1 and TRBJ2-1, with TRBD1 matching 8 bases. CDR3 size: 14 residues. J was trimmed by 5 bases and V by 4 bases; bases with no gene match: 4. CDR1 and CDR2 (germline): WNHNN, SYGVQD (reference sequence). In DNA, the CDR3 is TGCGCCAGCAGTGGGACAGGGTGGGACAATGAGCAGTTCTTC. Translating gives CASSGTGWDNEQFF.

The chain is built from TRBV6-2 or TRBV6-3 and TRBJ2-5; D gene unclear. V was pared by 2 bases and J by 0 bases, with 10 bases between. CDR3 size: 15 residues. Germline lookup yields CDR1 MNHEY and CDR2 SVGEGT. CDR3 region: CASSYGSLYQETQYF. In DNA form, the CDR3 reads TGTGCCAGCAGTTACGGCAGTTTGTACCAAGAGACCCAGTACTTC.

The CDR3 reads CASKREGLETQYF. CDR3 DNA: TGTGCCAGCAAGCGGGAGGGCCTTGAGACCCAGTACTTC. The V call is TRBV27, the J call TRBJ2-5, with 10 nucleotides matching TRBD2. Unmatched junction bases numbered 4, after V lost 7 bases and J lost 5 bases. Germline V gene sequence: CDR1 MNHEY, CDR2 SMNVEV (reference sequence). CDR3 length equals 13 residues.

The chain has TRBV7-6 and TRBJ2-7, with D tentatively TRBD1 (7 bases). Germline loops: CDR1 SGHVS, CDR2 FNYEAQ. Trimming removed 3 bases at V and 7 bases at J, with 22 bases between. There are 16 residues in the CDR3. CDR3 region: CASSFYGTESGGEQYF. Here the CDR3 DNA reads TGTGCCAGCAGCTTTTACGGGACAGAAAGTGGGGGGGAGCAGTACTTC. Together with reference TRBV7-6 and TRBJ2-7, the CDR3 gives the full variable domain: GAGVSQSPRYKVTKRGQDVALRCDPISGHVSLYWYRQALGQGPEFLTYFNYEAQQDKSGLPNDRFSAERPEGSISTLTIQRTEQRDSAMYRCASSFYGTESGGEQYFGPGTRLTVT.

The rearrangement links TRBV28 to TRBJ1-1; the match to TRBD1 covers 9 bases. Looked up from germline, CDR1 is MDHEN and CDR2 is SYDVKM. V lost 8 bases, J lost 1 base, and 5 bases stayed unmatched. The CDR3 sequence is 14 residues long. CDR3 bases: TGTGCCAGCGCGGAACAGGGGGCGAACACTGAAGCTTTCTTT. Translated: CASAEQGANTEAFF. Looking up the rest from reference TRBV28 and TRBJ1-1 gives the full variable domain: DVKVTQSSRYLVKRTGEKVFLECVQDMDHENMFWYRQDPGLGLRLIYFSYDVKMKEKGDIPEGYSVSREKKERFSLILESASTNQTSMYLCASAEQGANTEAFFGQGTRLTVV.

V usage is TRBV18 and J usage is TRBJ1-1; D not certain. The CDR3 is 13 amino acids. Germline V gene lookup returns CDR1 KGHSH and CDR2 LQKENI. The V gene lost 2 bases and the J gene lost 7 bases, with 11 bases spanning the gap. The CDR3, as DNA: TGTGCCAGCTCACCAGAGGGTCCTGGTGAAGCTTTCTTT. It codes for CASSPEGPGEAFF.

This chain links TRBV9 with TRBJ2-3; D is possibly TRBD1 (6 bases). This CDR3 has 16 amino acids. Germline V lookup: CDR1 SGDLS, CDR2 YYNGEE. Trimming removed 0 bases at V and 2 bases at J, with 13 bases between. CDR3 residues: CASSVEGDTDTDTQYF. CDR3 bases: TGTGCCAGCAGCGTAGAAGGGGACACCGACACAGATACGCAGTATTTT. Based on the CDR3 plus reference TRBV9 and TRBJ2-3, the full variable domain is DSGVTQTPKHLITATGQRVTLRCSPRSGDLSVYWYQQSLDQGLQFLIQYYNGEERAKGNILERFSAQQFPDLHSELNLSSLELGDSALYFCASSVEGDTDTDTQYFGPGTRLTVL.

This clone was counted a single time. CDR3 residues: CASSFETTVGHEQFF. The CDR3 bases are TGTGCCAGCAGCTTCGAGACGACGGTGGGGCATGAGCAGTTCTTC. The chain combines TRBV7-6 with TRBJ2-1; tentatively, D is TRBD1 (5 bases). The CDR3 contains 15 residues. V was trimmed by 3 bases and J by 8 bases, leaving 17 bases between them. Germline CDR1 is SGHVS and CDR2 is FNYEAQ.